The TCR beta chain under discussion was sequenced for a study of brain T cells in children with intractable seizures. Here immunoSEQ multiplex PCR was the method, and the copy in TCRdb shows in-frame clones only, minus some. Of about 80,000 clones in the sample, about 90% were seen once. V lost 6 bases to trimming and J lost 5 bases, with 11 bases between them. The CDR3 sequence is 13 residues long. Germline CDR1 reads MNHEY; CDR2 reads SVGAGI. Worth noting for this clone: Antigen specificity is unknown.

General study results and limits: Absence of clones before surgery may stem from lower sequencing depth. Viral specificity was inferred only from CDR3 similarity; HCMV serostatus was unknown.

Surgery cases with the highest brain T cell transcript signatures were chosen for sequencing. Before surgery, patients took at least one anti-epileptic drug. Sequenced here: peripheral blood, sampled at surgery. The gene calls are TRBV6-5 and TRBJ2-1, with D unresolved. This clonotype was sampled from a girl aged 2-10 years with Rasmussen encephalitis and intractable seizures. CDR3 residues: CASRPINNNEQFF. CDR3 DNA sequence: TGTGCCAGCAGGCCTATAAATAACAATGAGCAGTTCTTC.